This TCR beta chain is from a study of molecular identifiers for immune sequencing clone quantification. Turning to the study itself: RNA, taken in replicates from about 21,000 or 97,000 naive CD8 cells, was split five ways, with four sequenced. General study points: Sizes of clones that are highly expanded could be underestimated (if identical TCR molecules share a barcode).

CDR1 and CDR2 from the germline V gene are SQVTM and ANQGSEA. V shed 4 bases and J shed 5 bases, with 12 bases lying between them. CDR3 length equals 13 residues. Of note for this clonotype: Its antigen is undetermined.

TCRdb used MiXCR to reprocess the PCR reads, holding one entry per CDR3 protein. In the table there are hundreds of thousands of distinct CDR3 sequences, roughly 23% of which are singletons. This sequence originates from a human donor in good health. Some libraries in this study had Jurkat cell RNA spiked in. The specimen was naive CD8+ T cells from blood, with Jurkat cell RNA spiked in. Subset reported: FACS-sorted CD8+CD4-CCR7+CD45RA+ naive T cells. This chain joins TRBV29-1 and TRBJ2-1; D remains unclear. CDR3 in amino acids: CSVVSRNNNEQFF. The CDR3 DNA follows: TGCAGCGTTGTTTCCAGGAATAACAATGAGCAGTTCTTC.